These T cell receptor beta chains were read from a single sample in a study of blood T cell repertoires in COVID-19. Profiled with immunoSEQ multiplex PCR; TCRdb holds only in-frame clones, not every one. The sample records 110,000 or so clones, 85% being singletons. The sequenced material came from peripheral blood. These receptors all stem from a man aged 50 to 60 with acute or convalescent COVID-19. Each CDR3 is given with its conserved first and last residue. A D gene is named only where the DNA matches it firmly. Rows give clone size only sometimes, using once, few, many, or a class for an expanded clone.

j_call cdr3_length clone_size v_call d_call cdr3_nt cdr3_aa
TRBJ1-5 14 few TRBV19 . TGTGCCAGTAGTAACGCCGACTTCCGTCAGCCCCAGCATTTT CASSNADFRQPQHF
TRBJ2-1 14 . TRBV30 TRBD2 TGTGCCTGGAGTGTACTAGCGGGGCTCCAGGAGCAGTTCTTC CAWSVLAGLQEQFF
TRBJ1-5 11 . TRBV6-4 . TGTGCCAGCAGACCAGGTCAGCCCCAGCATTTT CASRPGQPQHF
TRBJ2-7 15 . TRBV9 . TGTGCCAGCAGCGTAGCTACGCTGGGGGGAGACGAGCAGTACTTC CASSVATLGGDEQYF
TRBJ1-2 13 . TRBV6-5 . TGTGCCAGCAGTAACTTCCAGGACTATGGCTACACCTTC CASSNFQDYGYTF
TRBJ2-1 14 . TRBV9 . TGTGCCAGCAGCGTAGGGGTTTTGGGGCAGGGGAGATTCTTC CASSVGVLGQGRFF
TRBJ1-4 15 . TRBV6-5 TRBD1 TGTGCCAGCAATACAGGGGGCACAGGTAATGAAAAACTGTTTTTT CASNTGGTGNEKLFF
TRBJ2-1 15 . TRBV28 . TGTGCCAGCAGCAATAGCGGAGTCAACTACAATGAGCAGTTCTTC CASSNSGVNYNEQFF
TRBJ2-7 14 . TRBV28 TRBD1 TGTGCCAGTCTTGCGGGACAGGGGGACCACGAGCAGTACTTC CASLAGQGDHEQYF
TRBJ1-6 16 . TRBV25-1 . TGTGCCAGCGGGTCAACAGGGAGCTCCTATAATTCACCCCTCCACTTT CASGSTGSSYNSPLHF
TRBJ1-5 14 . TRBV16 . TGTGCCAGCAGCGAGGGAGTATTCAATCAGCCCCAGCATTTT CASSEGVFNQPQHF
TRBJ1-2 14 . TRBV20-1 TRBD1 TGCAGTGCTAGTCTACCAGGGGGGAGTTTTGGCTACACCTTC CSASLPGGSFGYTF
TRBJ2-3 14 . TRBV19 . TGTGCCAGTAGTACACGTGAGGGCACAGATACGCAGTATTTT CASSTREGTDTQYF
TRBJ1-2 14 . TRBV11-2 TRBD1 TGTGCCAGCAGCTTAGATCCACAGGGGAATGGCTACACCTTC CASSLDPQGNGYTF
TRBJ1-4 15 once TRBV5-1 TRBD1 TGCGCCAGCAGCTTGGGGACAGGGGGGGATGAAAAACTGTTTTTT CASSLGTGGDEKLFF
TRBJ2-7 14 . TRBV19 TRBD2 TGTGCCAGTAGTTTGACTAGCGGATCCTACGAGCAGTACTTC CASSLTSGSYEQYF
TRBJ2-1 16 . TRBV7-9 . TGTGCCAGCAGCTTAGTGGGTAGCGGCCCGGGGAATGAGCAGTTCTTC CASSLVGSGPGNEQFF
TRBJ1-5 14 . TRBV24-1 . TGTGCCACCAGTCAGGGGTTACCCGGGGAGCCCCAGCATTTT CATSQGLPGEPQHF
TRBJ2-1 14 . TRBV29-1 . TGCAGCGGAGGGGACACGAGCTCCTACAATGAGCAGTTCTTC CSGGDTSSYNEQFF
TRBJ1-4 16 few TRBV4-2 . TGTGCCAGCAGCCAAGATAAAGGAGGGCCCAATGAAAAACTGTTTTTT CASSQDKGGPNEKLFF
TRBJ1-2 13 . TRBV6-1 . TGTGCCAGCAGTGAAGTGAAGGGGTATGGCTACACCTTC CASSEVKGYGYTF
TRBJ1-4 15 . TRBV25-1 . TGTGCCAGCAGCGAACCTGAGGAGGCTAATGAAAAACTGTTTTTT CASSEPEEANEKLFF
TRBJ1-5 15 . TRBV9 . TGTGCCAGCAGCGTAGGGCAGGGGTCGAATCAGCCCCAGCATTTT CASSVGQGSNQPQHF
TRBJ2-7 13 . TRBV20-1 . TGCAGTGCTAGTAGCAGGGATGGTTACGAGCAGTACTTC CSASSRDGYEQYF
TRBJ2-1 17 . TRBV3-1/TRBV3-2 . TGTGCCAGCAGCCAAGAGGCCAGGATCAAAGTCTACAATGAGCAGTTCTTC CASSQEARIKVYNEQFF
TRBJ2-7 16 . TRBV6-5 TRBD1 TGTGCCAGCAGTTATGGCTTGGACAGGATTGCCTACGAGCAGTACTTC CASSYGLDRIAYEQYF
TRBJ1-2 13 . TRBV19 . TGTGCCAGTTTGGGGGAGGTTGGCTATGGCTACACCTTC CASLGEVGYGYTF
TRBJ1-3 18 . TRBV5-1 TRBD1 TGCGCCAGCAGCTACCATGGGACGACAGGGGCCTCTGGAAACACCATATATTTT CASSYHGTTGASGNTIYF
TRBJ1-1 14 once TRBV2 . TGTGCCAGCAGTGAGTCCGGGGTCGGGCTTGAAGCTTTCTTT CASSESGVGLEAFF
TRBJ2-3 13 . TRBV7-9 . TGTGCCAGCAGCTTTACTGTCGGAGATACGCAGTATTTT CASSFTVGDTQYF
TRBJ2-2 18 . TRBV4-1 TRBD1 TGCGCCAGCAGCCAAGAAAGAGGCAGGGGGCCGAACACCGGGGAGCTGTTTTTT CASSQERGRGPNTGELFF
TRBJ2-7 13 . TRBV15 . TGTGCCACCAGCAGAACCGAAACGGGGGAGCAGTACTTC CATSRTETGEQYF
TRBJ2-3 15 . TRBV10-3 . TGTGCCATCAGTGTAGTGGGCCCTAGCACAGATACGCAGTATTTT CAISVVGPSTDTQYF
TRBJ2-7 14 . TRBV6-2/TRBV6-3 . TGTGCCAGCAGTTCGACGACTAGAGGTTACGAGCAGTACTTC CASSSTTRGYEQYF
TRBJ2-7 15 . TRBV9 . TGTGCCAGCAGCCGAGACAGCTCAGGCGACCACGAGCAGTACTTC CASSRDSSGDHEQYF
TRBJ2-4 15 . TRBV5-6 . TGTGCCAGCAGCTTGCGGCAGGTACAAAAAAACATTCAGTACTTC CASSLRQVQKNIQYF
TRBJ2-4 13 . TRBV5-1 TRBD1 TGCGCCAGCAGCACAGGGACAGGCAACCTTCAGTACTTC CASSTGTGNLQYF
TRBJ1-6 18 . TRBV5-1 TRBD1 TGCGCCAGCAGCTTGGTGGGCGCTGACAGGGGGGGGAATTCACCCCTCCACTTT CASSLVGADRGGNSPLHF
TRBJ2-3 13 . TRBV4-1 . TGCGCCAGCAAGGACATCGGCACAGATACGCAGTATTTT CASKDIGTDTQYF
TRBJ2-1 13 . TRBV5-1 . TGCGCCAGCAGCGGGGACAATTACAATGAGCAGTTCTTC CASSGDNYNEQFF
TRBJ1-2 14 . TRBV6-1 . TGTGCCAGCAGTGACCTCGTTAAGGGGTATGGCTACACCTTC CASSDLVKGYGYTF
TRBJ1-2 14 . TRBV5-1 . TGCGCCAGCAGCTTGGGCGGACTGAACTATGGCTACACCTTC CASSLGGLNYGYTF
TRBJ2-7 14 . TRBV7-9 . TGTGCCAGCAGCCCCCGACTAGGACCCTACGAGCAGTACTTC CASSPRLGPYEQYF
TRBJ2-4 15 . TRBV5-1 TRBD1 TGCGCCAGCAGCTTGGGGGGGACAGGAAAAAACATTCAGTACTTC CASSLGGTGKNIQYF
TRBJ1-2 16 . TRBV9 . TGTGCCAGCAGCCTCCCAAGACACGGGAGGGGCTATGGCTACACCTTC CASSLPRHGRGYGYTF
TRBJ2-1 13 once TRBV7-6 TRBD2 TGTGCCAGCAGCCGGACTAGCGGTAATGAGCAGTTCTTC CASSRTSGNEQFF
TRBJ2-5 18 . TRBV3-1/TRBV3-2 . TGTGCCAGCAGCCAACGGGCCCCACGCCAGGGTGTTTGGGAGACCCAGTACTTC CASSQRAPRQGVWETQYF
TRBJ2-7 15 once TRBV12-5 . TGTGCTAGTGGTCCATCGGACAAGGAGTCCTACGAGCAGTACTTC CASGPSDKESYEQYF
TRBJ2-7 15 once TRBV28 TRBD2 TGTGCCAGCAGTTTTGGGGCTAGCGGGAGGTACGAGCAGTACTTC CASSFGASGRYEQYF
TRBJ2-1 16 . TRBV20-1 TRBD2 TGCAGTGCTAGTGAACTAGCGGGAGAGCTGGGGAATGAGCAGTTCTTC CSASELAGELGNEQFF
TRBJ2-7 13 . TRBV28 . TGTGCCAGCTGGTCCCGGGTACCCTACGAGCAGTACTTC CASWSRVPYEQYF
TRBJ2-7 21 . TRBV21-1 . TGTGCCAGCAGCAATTTCAAAAGTAGAGTGTTGGACAGCTTTATACACTACGAGCAGTACTTC CASSNFKSRVLDSFIHYEQYF
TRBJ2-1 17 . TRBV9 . TGTGCCAGCAGCGTAGGGACCGGGATTAGCTCCTACAATGAGCAGTTCTTC CASSVGTGISSYNEQFF
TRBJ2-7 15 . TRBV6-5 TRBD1 TGTGCCAGCAGGGACAGGGGGCTAATCACCTACGAGCAGTACTTC CASRDRGLITYEQYF